A single sample is the source of the 15 T cell receptor beta chains below, sequenced in a study of T cell changes during pregnancy in multiple sclerosis. TCRdb's table, derived via immunoSEQ multiplex PCR, lists solely in-frame clones and lacks some. The sample carries roughly 52,000 clones, roughly 94% recorded once. Material: CD8+ T cells from peripheral blood mononuclear cells, obtained in the third trimester of pregnancy. All receptors derive from a female donor with multiple sclerosis, enrolled in a pregnancy study.

This rearrangement joins TRBV6-5 to TRBJ1-2; 7 nucleotides match TRBD1. The CDR3 runs to 14 residues. In germline, CDR1 is MNHEY, CDR2 SVGAGI. Germline trimming cut 4 bases from V and 3 bases from J; bases unmatched to any gene: 5. DNA for the CDR3: TGTGCCAGCAGTTCCGGGACAGCTTACTATGGCTACACCTTC. It translates to CASSSGTAYYGYTF.

CDR3 nucleotides: TGTGCCAGCTCACCACCTGGGGGCGGGCGGTCCACAGATACGCAGTATTTT. Encoded protein: CASSPPGGGRSTDTQYF. The chain recombines TRBV18 with TRBJ2-3; possible D gene TRBD1, 6 bases. The V gene lost 0 bases and the J gene lost 2 bases, with 15 bases spanning the gap. The CDR3 loop spans 17 amino acids. Germline V gene sequence: CDR1 KGHSH, CDR2 LQKENI.

J is TRBJ1-1 and V is TRBV27, with D hard to call. Germline V gene sequence: CDR1 MNHEY, CDR2 SMNVEV (reference sequence). This CDR3 has 16 amino acids. V was pared by 0 bases and J by 0 bases, with 11 bases between. As DNA, the CDR3 is TGTGCCAGCAGTTTATCCCTCCCAGGATTGAACACTGAAGCTTTCTTT. Translated, it gives CASSLSLPGLNTEAFF.

The V call is TRBV4-1, the J call TRBJ2-1; 10 bases match TRBD2. The germline gives CDR1 MGHRA, CDR2 YSYEKL. This CDR3 has 16 residues. After removal of 4 bases from V and 2 bases from J, the junction contained 5 bases not matched to a gene. CDR3 residues: CASSPLAGGTYNEQFF. In DNA, the CDR3 is TGCGCCAGCAGCCCCTTAGCGGGAGGAACCTACAATGAGCAGTTCTTC.

The chain employs TRBV27 and TRBJ2-1, with 8 bases fitting TRBD2. Losses at the gene ends were 2 bases for V and 2 bases for J; bases not matched to a gene: 2. Germline V lookup: CDR1 MNHEY, CDR2 SMNVEV (reference sequence). The CDR3 covers 15 residues. DNA of the CDR3: TGTGCCAGCAGTTTAAGCGGGAGCGCCTACAATGAGCAGTTCTTC. Translation gives CASSLSGSAYNEQFF.

V and J are TRBV2 and TRBJ2-7, with TRBD2 identical over 7 bases. Germline assignment: CDR1 SNHLY and CDR2 FYNNEI. The CDR3 has 13 amino acids. Unmatched junction bases numbered 9, after V lost 8 bases and J lost 5 bases. CDR3 nucleotides: TGTGCCAGCGACGGGAGGATCCGCCACGAGCAGTACTTC. Amino acid sequence: CASDGRIRHEQYF.

The chain joins TRBV27 to TRBJ2-1; tentative D call: TRBD2 (6 bases). V was trimmed by 3 bases and J by 5 bases, leaving 14 bases between them. Germline CDR1 is MNHEY and CDR2 is SMNVEV (reference sequence). The length of the CDR3 is 15 residues. The CDR3 loop reads CASSLVGGSDNEQFF. As DNA, the CDR3 is TGTGCCAGCAGTTTGGTGGGAGGCTCTGACAATGAGCAGTTCTTC.

The chain recombines TRBV6-6 with TRBJ2-3, with 7 bases identical to TRBD1. Germline V gene data show CDR1 as MNHNY and CDR2 as SVGAGI (reference sequence). V dropped 6 bases and J dropped 9; count of bases not matched to a gene: 15. The CDR3 loop spans 15 amino acids. CDR3 loop: CASSYDRDRFSTQYF. The DNA of the CDR3 is TGTGCCAGCAGCTATGACAGGGACCGGTTTTCCACGCAGTATTTT.

The chain has TRBV10-2 and TRBJ2-5, with 11 bases aligning to TRBD2. The J call may be faulty, since TRBJ2-7 better matches the DNA end. The CDR3 runs 14 residues. Germline CDR1 is WSHSY and CDR2 is SAAADI. The CDR3 protein is CASSTSGSYDEQYF. Written as DNA, the CDR3 is TGCGCCAGCAGTACTAGCGGGAGTTACGACGAGCAGTACTTC.

The rearrangement joins TRBV19 to TRBJ2-7; D possibly corresponds to TRBD2 (5 bases). The CDR3 spans 15 residues. The germline V gene has CDR1 LNHDA and CDR2 SQIVND (reference sequence). Trimming took off 1 base at V and 2 bases at J, with 12 bases between the two ends. The CDR3 protein is CASSIGTGPPYEQYF. CDR3 coding DNA: TGTGCCAGTAGTATAGGGACTGGGCCCCCCTACGAGCAGTACTTC.

The rearrangement links TRBV30 to TRBJ2-7; the D gene is possibly TRBD2 (6 bases). From germline, CDR1 is GTSNPN and CDR2 SVGIG (reference sequence). This CDR3 has 14 amino acids. V gave up 0 bases and J gave up 2 bases, with 11 bases separating them. The DNA for the CDR3 is TGTGCCTGGAGTGTAGGCGGGGCTACCTACGAGCAGTACTTC. Residues: CAWSVGGATYEQYF.

The rearrangement uses TRBV19 and TRBJ2-1, with 7 nucleotides matching TRBD2. V lost 1 base, J lost 6 bases, and 6 bases stayed unmatched. CDR1 is LNHDA, CDR2 SQIVND, per germline (reference sequence). This CDR3 is built from 15 residues. CDR3 sequence: CASSIAQGLPNEQFF. CDR3 DNA sequence: TGTGCCAGTAGTATAGCCCAGGGACTACCCAATGAGCAGTTCTTC.

This chain links TRBV5-5 with TRBJ2-1; the match to TRBD2 covers 11 bases. The germline V gene has CDR1 SGHKS and CDR2 YYEKEE (reference sequence). J lost 4 bases, V lost 2 bases, and 2 bases had no gene match. This CDR3 contains 15 residues. The CDR3 loop reads CASSFGTSGYNEQFF. CDR3 nucleotides: TGTGCCAGCAGCTTCGGGACTAGCGGATACAATGAGCAGTTCTTC.

In nucleotides, the CDR3 is TGCAGCGTTGAAGGGCTAGCATACGAGCAGTACTTC. Translated: CSVEGLAYEQYF. The chain employs TRBV29-1 and TRBJ2-7, with a possible D match to TRBD2 (5 bases). Germline V CDR1 and CDR2: SQVTM, ANQGSEA. This CDR3 has 12 residues. Trimming stripped 1 base from V and 4 bases from J, with 8 bases between.

V gene TRBV27 combines with J gene TRBJ2-3, with 11 bases aligning to TRBD2. Germline CDR1 reads MNHEY; CDR2 reads SMNVEV (reference sequence). This CDR3 region has 15 residues. The trim removed 4 bases at V and 6 bases at J, leaving 6 bases unmatched. CDR3 residues: CASSYTSGRVDTQYF. CDR3 DNA: TGTGCCAGCAGTTATACTAGCGGGAGAGTGGATACGCAGTATTTT.